This T cell receptor (beta chain) was recorded in a study of T cells in localized non-small cell lung cancer. Whole-study results and caveats: In uninvolved adjacent lung, T cell clonality reached its highest value, exceeding tumor. Adjacent lung tissue had a median approximately 57 of the top 100 clones found in the tumor.

From germline, CDR1 is GTSNPN and CDR2 SVGIG (reference sequence). The germline V and J ends were trimmed by 6 bases and 5 bases, with 8 bases remaining between them. CDR3 size: 11 residues. A word on this clone: What it recognizes is unknown.

TCRdb's table, derived via immunoSEQ multiplex PCR, lists solely in-frame clones and lacks some. The data hold roughly 4,500 clones, with roughly a third observed a single time. The sequencing here drew on lung tumor tissue, taken before any cancer treatment. This chain links TRBV30 with TRBJ1-3; D gene uncertain. The source of this sequence is a man aged 35 to 69 with stage II squamous cell lung carcinoma. The DNA for the CDR3 is TGTGCCTGCACATTAAGAAACACCATATATTTT. Translated: CACTLRNTIYF.